Following are 27 T cell receptor beta chains from one sample sequenced in a study of T cell responses to AZD1222 COVID-19 vaccine. Clones were sequenced by immunoSEQ multiplex PCR, and TCRdb holds only the in-frame ones, with some missing. The table lists some 100,000 clones, 90% to 95% of them singletons. The material sequenced was peripheral blood, taken on day 0 of AZD1222 vaccination. Source of these receptors: an adult in good health.

This chain links TRBV7-3 with TRBJ2-3, with D possibly matching TRBD2 (5 bases). In germline, CDR1 is SGHTA, CDR2 FQGTGA. This CDR3 has 14 residues. V lost 4 bases and J 0 bases, leaving 8 bases between the germline ends. The CDR3 reads CASSYGLSTDTQYF. CDR3 bases: TGTGCCAGCAGCTATGGACTGAGCACAGATACGCAGTATTTT.

J is TRBJ1-5 and V is TRBV7-8; D uncertain. CDR1 and CDR2 (germline): SGHVS, FQNEAQ. The CDR3 length is 14 residues. Trimming took 0 bases from V and 6 from J, leaving 9 bases between them. In DNA form, the CDR3 reads TGTGCCAGCAGCTTAGCGGTGGGCGGTCAGCCCCAGCATTTT. Its protein is CASSLAVGGQPQHF.

The chain recombines TRBV5-1 with TRBJ1-3; no clear D. CDR1 is SGHRS, CDR2 YFSETQ, per germline. Trimming shortened V by 0 bases and J by 4 bases, and 11 bases separated the two germline ends. CDR3 length: 15 residues. CDR3 sequence (DNA): TGCGCCAGCAGCTTGGCGAAGGACTCCGGAAACACCATATATTTT. Translated, it gives CASSLAKDSGNTIYF. Together with reference TRBV5-1 and TRBJ1-3, the CDR3 gives the full variable domain: KAGVTQTPRYLIKTRGQQVTLSCSPISGHRSVSWYQQTPGQGLQFLFEYFSETQRNKGNFPGRFSGRQFSNSRSEMNVSTLELGDSALYLCASSLAKDSGNTIYFGEGSWLTVV.

The chain combines TRBV10-3 with TRBJ1-1; D gene unclear. The CDR3 consists of 12 residues. The germline CDR1 and CDR2 sequences are ENHRY and SYGVKD. Between the trimmed V and J ends, which lost 3 bases and 9 bases, there was a span of 11 bases. CDR3 in DNA: TGTGCCATCAGTGATACTCGAGTACAAGCTTTCTTT. Translated: CAISDTRVQAFF.

The chain links TRBV6-5 to TRBJ1-3; D is unclear. Trimming took 7 bases from V and 0 from J, leaving 1 base between them. Germline V lookup: CDR1 MNHEY, CDR2 SVGAGI. This CDR3 region has 11 residues. The CDR3 region has the DNA TGTGCCAGCACCTCTGGAAACACCATATATTTT. It specifies CASTSGNTIYF.

The chain's CDR3 is CASSPGRGGPVNEQFF. The DNA for the CDR3 is TGTGCCAGTAGTCCCGGCCGGGGAGGGCCGGTCAATGAGCAGTTCTTC. V gene TRBV19 combines with J gene TRBJ2-1; 7 bases agree with TRBD2. The germline CDR1 and CDR2 sequences are LNHDA and SQIVND (reference sequence). With V trimmed by 5 bases and J by 6 bases, 13 bases remained unmatched. The CDR3 sequence is 16 residues long.

J is TRBJ1-1 and V is TRBV19, with D possibly being TRBD1 (5 bases). V lost 6 bases to trimming and J lost 3 bases, with 8 bases between them. The CDR3 is 12 residues long. The V gene's germline CDR1 is LNHDA and CDR2 SQIVND (reference sequence). CDR3 loop: CASREGYTEAFF. Written as DNA, the CDR3 is TGTGCCAGTAGAGAGGGGTACACTGAAGCTTTCTTT.

This rearrangement joins TRBV10-3 to TRBJ2-1, with TRBD2 as a possible D gene (6 bases). V lost 2 bases and J lost 13, with 15 bases in between. Germline CDR1 reads ENHRY; CDR2 reads SYGVKD. CDR3 length equals 13 residues. Here the CDR3 DNA reads TGTGCCATCAGTGAGCCGGGGGTTAGGGACCAGTTCTTC. Its protein product is CAISEPGVRDQFF.

Only one count was recorded for this clone. This CDR3 is CATRGGPGANVLTF. CDR3 in DNA: TGCGCCACCCGCGGGGGCCCTGGGGCCAACGTCCTGACTTTC. The chain uses TRBV10-2 and TRBJ2-6; D is possibly TRBD2 (7 bases). Germline V gene data show CDR1 as WSHSY and CDR2 as SAAADI. The CDR3 sequence is 14 residues long. V was pared by 10 bases and J by 2 bases, with 12 bases between.

The chain couples TRBV4-1 to TRBJ2-7; TRBD1 is a possible D gene (6 bases). The CDR3 covers 15 residues. Between the trimmed V and J ends, which lost 1 base and 2 bases, there was a span of 12 bases. Germline-derived CDR1 and CDR2 are MGHRA and YSYEKL. CDR3 sequence (DNA): TGCGCCAGCAGCCAAGCCGGGACACCTGCCTACGAGCAGTACTTC. The encoded protein is CASSQAGTPAYEQYF.

V gene TRBV7-9 combines with J gene TRBJ1-3; D might be TRBD1 (5 bases). Germline V CDR1 and CDR2: SEHNR, FQNEAQ (reference sequence). Trimming left V 1 base short and J 1 base short, with 14 bases between. There are 17 residues in the CDR3. CDR3 sequence reads: CASSLGPQGRSGNTIYF. The DNA of the CDR3 is TGTGCCAGCAGCTTAGGTCCGCAGGGACGATCTGGAAACACCATATATTTT. The full variable domain, in which reference TRBV7-9 and TRBJ1-3 provide the parts outside the CDR3, is DTGVSQNPRHKITKRGQNVTFRCDPISEHNRLYWYRQTLGQGPEFLTYFQNEAQLEKSRLLSDRFSAERPKGSFSTLEIQRTEQGDSAMYLCASSLGPQGRSGNTIYFGEGSWLTVV.

This clone was seen a handful of times. The chain employs TRBV12-3 or TRBV12-4 and TRBJ1-6; 10 bases align to TRBD1. This CDR3 comprises 13 residues. Germline trimming cut 8 bases from V and 8 bases from J; bases unmatched to any gene: 3. The CDR3 coding sequence is TGTGCCAGCGGGGGGACAGGGGATTCACCCCTCCACTTT. Translation gives CASGGTGDSPLHF.

In this sample, this clone turned up a few times. The chain recombines TRBV3-1 (or the pseudogene TRBV3-2) with TRBJ1-3; D is uncertain. Germline assignment: CDR1 LGHDT and CDR2 YNNKEL (reference sequence). CDR3 size: 14 residues. Trimming took 0 bases from V and 1 from J, leaving 4 bases between them. The CDR3 spells CASSQEGSGNTIYF. The CDR3 nucleotides are TGTGCCAGCAGCCAAGAAGGTTCTGGAAACACCATATATTTT.

The chain couples TRBV19 to TRBJ2-2, with 10 bases matching TRBD2. The CDR3 loop spans 14 amino acids. Germline V gene lookup returns CDR1 LNHDA and CDR2 SQIVND (reference sequence). Trimming took 5 bases from V and 7 from J; bases not matched to a gene: 4. Here the CDR3 reads CASSLAGVFGELFF. CDR3 nucleotides: TGTGCCAGTAGTCTAGCGGGAGTGTTCGGGGAGCTGTTTTTT. Combining the CDR3 with reference TRBV19 and TRBJ2-2 gives the whole variable domain DGGITQSPKYLFRKEGQNVTLSCEQNLNHDAMYWYRQDPGQGLRLIYYSQIVNDFQKGDIAEGYSVSREKKESFPLTVTSAQKNPTAFYLCASSLAGVFGELFFGEGSRLTVL.

This clone was counted a single time. The chain has TRBV5-1 and TRBJ1-4, with a possible D match to TRBD1 (5 bases). Germline-derived CDR1 and CDR2 are SGHRS and YFSETQ. CDR3 length equals 14 residues. Trimming removed 6 bases at V and 4 bases at J, with 13 bases between. CDR3 DNA: TGCGCCAGCAAAGAGAGGGGAAATAATGAAAAACTGTTTTTT. Translation: CASKERGNNEKLFF.

The rearrangement links TRBV9 to TRBJ2-1, with 8 bases that match TRBD2. This CDR3 has 15 residues. Per germline, CDR1 SGDLS and CDR2 YYNGEE. J gave up 6 bases and V 5 bases, and 10 bases lay outside the gene matches. This chain's CDR3 is CASSPGTRLVNEQFF. CDR3 DNA: TGTGCCAGCAGTCCCGGGACTAGACTAGTCAATGAGCAGTTCTTC.

This clone was found a few times. V is TRBV21-1 and J is TRBJ2-5; no check of the table's D call, TRBD2, against the DNA was made. TRBV21-1 is a pseudogene locus. CDR3 length: 13 amino acids. CDR3 sequence reads: CASSSGGVETQYF. In DNA form, the CDR3 reads TGTGCCAGCAGCTCCGGGGGGGTTGAGACCCAGTACTTC.

The rearrangement joins TRBV2 to TRBJ1-1; maybe TRBD1 (5 bases). V was shortened by 9 bases and J by 1 base, with 18 bases between the two germline ends. From germline, CDR1 is SNHLY and CDR2 FYNNEI. CDR3 length: 15 residues. The CDR3 DNA reads as TGTGCCAGACATTACAGGCCTAGATCGAACACTGAAGCTTTCTTT. Its protein product is CARHYRPRSNTEAFF.

V is TRBV3-1 (or the pseudogene TRBV3-2) and J is TRBJ1-5; D might be TRBD1 (5 bases). V lost 4 bases and J 4 bases, leaving 14 bases between the germline ends. This CDR3 has 15 amino acids. Germline V gives CDR1 LGHDT, CDR2 YNNKEL (reference sequence). The CDR3 DNA sequence: TGTGCCAGCAGCCTGGGACGGGTGGGGAATCAGCCCCAGCATTTT. Protein: CASSLGRVGNQPQHF.

The rearrangement uses TRBV4-2 and TRBJ1-1; D possibly corresponds to TRBD1 (5 bases). The CDR3 contains 19 residues. CDR1 is LGHNA and CDR2 is YNFKEQ in the germline V gene. The V gene lost 0 bases and the J gene lost 1 base, with 21 bases spanning the gap. In DNA form, the CDR3 reads TGTGCCAGCAGCCAAGAGAGGGGTTTCCGGGGCCGGAGGAACACTGAAGCTTTCTTT. This sequence encodes CASSQERGFRGRRNTEAFF.

The J gene is TRBJ1-2, the V gene TRBV30; a possible D gene is TRBD1 (6 bases). Germline values: CDR1 GTSNPN, CDR2 SVGIG (reference sequence). Trimming stripped 7 bases from V and 6 bases from J, with 18 bases between. This CDR3 has 13 amino acids. The CDR3, as DNA: TGTGCCTCCAAAAAGGGGGAGGGGAATGGCTACACCTTC. It translates to CASKKGEGNGYTF. The full variable domain, in which reference TRBV30 and TRBJ1-2 provide the parts outside the CDR3, is SQTIHQWPATLVQPVGSPLSLECTVEGTSNPNLYWYRQAAGRGLQLLFYSVGIGQISSEVPQNLSASRPQDRQFILSSKKLLLSDSGFYLCASKKGEGNGYTFGSGTRLTVV.

DNA of the CDR3: TGCGCCAGCAGCTTGGCCGGGCGGAACTATGGCTACACCTTC. Amino acid sequence: CASSLAGRNYGYTF. The J gene is TRBJ1-2, the V gene TRBV5-1; no clear D gene. Trimming left V 0 bases short and J 2 bases short, with 8 bases between. In germline, CDR1 is SGHRS, CDR2 YFSETQ. The CDR3 spans 14 residues.

This chain connects TRBV19 to TRBJ1-2, with D uncertain. Germline V gene sequence: CDR1 LNHDA, CDR2 SQIVND (reference sequence). V dropped 7 bases and J dropped 4 bases, with 19 bases sitting between them. This CDR3 has 15 amino acids. Here the CDR3 reads CASTSSITWGYGYTF. The CDR3 nucleotides are TGTGCCAGTACCTCCTCGATCACTTGGGGCTATGGCTACACCTTC.

The chain has TRBV24-1 and TRBJ1-2; 7 bases line up with TRBD1. The CDR3 totals 14 residues. With 2 bases clipped from V and 7 bases from J, the junction kept 6 bases outside the gene matches. Looked up from germline, CDR1 is KGHDR and CDR2 is SFDVKD. The CDR3: CATSDSDRVRGYTF. The CDR3 region has the DNA TGTGCCACCAGTGATTCTGACAGGGTCCGTGGCTACACCTTC.

The chain is built from TRBV7-2 and TRBJ1-4, with 8 bases identical to TRBD1. J gave up 8 bases and V 5 bases, and 13 bases lay outside the gene matches. Germline V lookup: CDR1 SGHTA, CDR2 FQGNSA. This CDR3 spans 16 amino acids. The CDR3 bases are TGTGCCAGCAGCCCCCACAGGGGGACCACACGGGAAAAACTGTTTTTT. Amino acid sequence: CASSPHRGTTREKLFF.

CDR3: CASSLASAPYSPLHF. The CDR3 nucleotides read TGTGCCAGCAGCTTAGCGTCGGCACCCTATTCACCCCTCCACTTT. The chain carries TRBV7-2 and TRBJ1-6, with D unclear. CDR3 length: 15 residues. The V end was cut by 0 bases, the J end by 8 bases, with 11 bases between. Germline V CDR1 and CDR2: SGHTA, FQGNSA.

This clone came up once. The chain recombines TRBV5-1 with TRBJ2-3; D might be TRBD1 (7 bases). Trimming cost V 3 bases and J 5 bases, with 16 bases left between them. The length of the CDR3 is 15 residues. In germline, CDR1 is SGHRS, CDR2 YFSETQ. The CDR3 coding sequence is TGCGCCAGCAGCTACATCAGGGGGGCCGAAGATACGCAGTATTTT. It encodes CASSYIRGAEDTQYF. Full variable domain (rest looked up from reference TRBV5-1 and TRBJ2-3): KAGVTQTPRYLIKTRGQQVTLSCSPISGHRSVSWYQQTPGQGLQFLFEYFSETQRNKGNFPGRFSGRQFSNSRSEMNVSTLELGDSALYLCASSYIRGAEDTQYFGPGTRLTVL.